What follows are 32 T cell receptor beta chains derived from one specimen sequenced in a study of tumor and adjacent non-tumor tissue in lung cancer. The library came from three nested PCR rounds adapted from ARM-PCR protocols. MiXCR, run by TCRdb on the multiplex PCR reads, gives a single entry per CDR3 protein. The sample shows approximately 82,000 distinct CDR3 sequences, around 80% of them seen only once. The template was RNA from unsorted bulk tissue. Distant lung tissue was collected more than 3 cm away from the tumor edge. Sequenced: distant non-tumor lung tissue. The receptors stem from a man between 70 and 80 years old with non-small cell lung cancer.

The sample holds one count of this clonotype. At one of its ends the junction is not consistent with the germline gene, which may arise from a read error. The rearrangement joins TRBV29-1 to TRBJ1-2, with D hard to call. The CDR3 extends over 13 amino acids. Germline assignment: CDR1 SQVTM and CDR2 ANQGSEA. CDR3 nucleotide sequence: TGCAAGGTTCTCCATACGGGAGCCTATAGCTACACCTTC. Protein product: CKVLHTGAYSYTF.

Details on this clonotype: Possible read error: a much larger clone is one base away. J is TRBJ2-7 and V is TRBV28; perhaps TRBD2 as D (5 bases). Germline V gene data show CDR1 as MDHEN and CDR2 as SYDVKM. Trimming left V 5 bases short and J 5 bases short, with 13 bases between. The CDR3 contains 13 residues. For the CDR3, the DNA is TGTGCCAGCAGTGCAACGTCGGAGGACGAGCAGTACTTC. It encodes CASSATSEDEQYF.

A word on this clonotype: This may be a read error: a much more frequent sequence differs by one nucleotide. The chain joins TRBV11-2 to TRBJ2-5; TRBD2 agrees at 7 bases. The germline V gene has CDR1 SGHAT and CDR2 FQNNGV. The CDR3 is made up of 13 amino acids. With 0 bases clipped from V and 13 bases from J, the junction kept 8 bases outside the gene matches. CDR3 nucleotide sequence: TGTGCCAGCAGCTTAGATCCCAGACTAGCTTCGTACTTC. Protein sequence: CASSLDPRLASYF.

The chain joins TRBV28 to TRBJ2-5; 9 bases fit TRBD1. CDR3 length: 15 residues. The germline CDR1 and CDR2 sequences are MDHEN and SYDVKM. The J segment lost 5 bases and the V segment lost 10 bases, leaving 14 bases of the junction unmatched. CDR3 loop: CAIIFGTGNSETQYF. CDR3 in DNA: TGTGCCATCATCTTTGGGACAGGGAATTCGGAGACCCAGTACTTC.

Worth noting for this clonotype: It may be a read error: a sequence one base away is much more abundant. V usage is TRBV5-8 and J usage is TRBJ1-1; D not certain. The V end lost 4 bases, the J end lost 1 base, and 14 bases lay between the germline ends. Germline V gene sequence: CDR1 SGHTS, CDR2 YDEGEE. There are 15 residues in the CDR3. The CDR3 loop reads CASSGWFMGNTEAFF. The CDR3 nucleotides are TGTGCCAGCAGCGGATGGTTTATGGGGAACACTGAAGCTTTCTTT.

For this clonotype: No conserved phenylalanine or tryptophan is present at the end of the CDR3, so a read error is the likely explanation. It is unclear where the CDR3 begins or ends on the DNA, so no DNA is shown, and the CDR3 is as TCRdb lists it. The chain couples TRBV11-2 to TRBJ1-6; the DNA was not used to check the table's D call, TRBD1. Germline-derived CDR1 and CDR2 are SGHAT and FQNNGV. The CDR3 extends over 17 residues, inclusive of both ends. The CDR3 is CASSVWDRAPSSSPLQL.

Turning to this clonotype: At one end the junction does not follow the germline gene, possibly because of a read error. The V and J genes are TRBV6-1 and TRBJ1-5; a weak D match, TRBD1 (5 bases). CDR1 and CDR2 (germline): MNHNS, SASEGT. The CDR3 is made up of 15 amino acids. CDR3 residues: CASSEGGFGSQAQHF. In nucleotides, the CDR3 is TGTGCCAGCAGTGAAGGGGGCTTTGGCAGTCAGGCCCAGCATTTT.

This clonotype was recorded once. At one end the junction does not follow the germline gene, possibly because of a read error. This rearrangement joins TRBV29-1 to TRBJ2-1; weak D call: TRBD2 (6 bases). Germline V gene lookup returns CDR1 SQVTM and CDR2 ANQGSEA. The CDR3 contains 15 residues. CDR3 amino acids: CNVEVWDSAYNEQFF. CDR3 in DNA: TGCAACGTTGAAGTATGGGACTCCGCCTACAATGAGCAGTTCTTC.

Regarding this clonotype: This may arise from a read error, as a much more abundant clone is one base away. The gene calls are TRBV11-3 and TRBJ2-7; a possible D gene is TRBD2 (5 bases). Germline values: CDR1 SGHNT, CDR2 YENEEA. The CDR3 length is 13 residues. Trimming removed 8 bases from V and 5 bases from J, with 16 bases in between. The CDR3 nucleotides read TGTGCCAGCGCAATAGTGGGAGTGGACGAGCAGTACTTC. Amino acids: CASAIVGVDEQYF. The variable domain in full, with the rest retrieved from reference TRBV11-3 and TRBJ2-7, is EAGVVQSPRYKIIEKKQPVAFWCNPISGHNTLYWYLQNLGQGPELLIRYENEEAVDDSQLPKDRFSAERLKGVDSTLKIQPAELGDSAVYLCASAIVGVDEQYFGPGTRLTVT.

The chain couples TRBV5-1 to TRBJ2-6; D is ambiguous. The CDR3 runs to 14 residues. Germline V gene sequence: CDR1 SGHRS, CDR2 YFSETQ. V was cut by 9 bases and J by 3 bases, with 13 bases left in between. The CDR3 spells CATRSSFGANVLTF. The CDR3 coding sequence is TGCGCCACCAGATCCAGCTTTGGGGCCAACGTCCTGACTTTC.

Concerning this clonotype itself: This may arise from a read error, as a much more abundant clone is one base away. This chain connects TRBV20-1 to TRBJ1-3, with D perhaps matching TRBD1 (5 bases). The V gene's germline CDR1 is DFQATT and CDR2 SNEGSKA (reference sequence). Trimming removed 5 bases at V and 2 bases at J, with 13 bases between. This CDR3 spans 14 amino acids. CDR3 loop: CSAPGRGAGNTIYF. The DNA for the CDR3 is TGCAGTGCTCCTGGGCGGGGGGCTGGAAACACCATATATTTT.

This clonotype was counted a few times. The chain couples TRBV5-1 to TRBJ1-1; TRBD1 matches 7 bases. This CDR3 spans 16 amino acids. CDR1 and CDR2 from the germline V gene are SGHRS and YFSETQ. The V gene end was trimmed by 0 bases and the J gene end by 4 bases; junction bases not matched to a gene: 9. CDR3 residues: CASSLDGTVTGTEAFF. Here the CDR3 DNA reads TGCGCCAGCAGCTTGGACGGGACAGTGACGGGCACTGAAGCTTTCTTT.

Concerning this clonotype itself: The conserved closing phenylalanine or tryptophan is absent in this CDR3, likely reflecting a read error. CDR3 sequence reads: CVSSLVGTGVAGELFV. CDR3 in DNA: TGTGTCAGCAGTTTAGTGGGCACAGGAGTTGCCGGGGAGCTGTTTGTT. The V and J genes are TRBV11-2 and TRBJ2-2; TRBD1 is a possible D gene (5 bases). CDR1 and CDR2 (germline): SGHAT, FQNNGV. This CDR3 has 16 amino acids.

Concerning this clonotype itself: The junction departs from germline at one end; a sequencing error may be responsible. The CDR3 bases are TGTGCCAGCACCCCCCTAGCGGTAGACTCCTACGAGCAATACTTC. This encodes CASTPLAVDSYEQYF. The gene calls are TRBV6-5 and TRBJ2-7; 7 nucleotides match TRBD2. Germline CDR1 MNHEY, CDR2 SVGAGI. This CDR3 contains 15 residues.

Concerning this clonotype: It may be a read error: a sequence one base away is much more abundant. The V and J genes are TRBV7-9 and TRBJ1-1, with a tentative D call TRBD1 (6 bases). This CDR3 comprises 13 residues. The germline gives CDR1 SEHNR, CDR2 FQNEAQ (reference sequence). The CDR3 protein is CTSSWGQETEAFF. CDR3 coding DNA: TGTACCAGCAGCTGGGGACAAGAGACTGAAGCTTTCTTT.

As to this clonotype: One junction end disagrees with the germline gene, perhaps due to a read error. The chain uses TRBV29-1 and TRBJ2-7, with 7 bases lining up with TRBD2. Germline lookup yields CDR1 SQVTM and CDR2 ANQGSEA. This CDR3 spans 12 amino acids. CDR3 sequence reads: CSVESRDYEQCF. In nucleotides, the CDR3 is TGCAGCGTTGAATCCAGGGACTATGAGCAGTGCTTC.

On this clonotype itself: A much larger clone sits a single nucleotide away, making a read error possible. The V call is TRBV20-1, the J call TRBJ2-5; D unclear. The CDR3 totals 15 residues. From germline, CDR1 is DFQATT and CDR2 SNEGSKA (reference sequence). The CDR3 region is CSASVSRRRQGTQYF. CDR3 DNA: TGCAGTGCTTCAGTTAGCCGACGGCGACAAGGGACCCAGTACTTC.

This clonotype was seen repeatedly, ten times or more. The rearrangement joins TRBV6-2 or TRBV6-3 to TRBJ2-1; the match to TRBD1 covers 7 bases. The CDR3 sequence is 16 residues long. Unmatched junction bases numbered 17, after V lost 7 bases and J lost 8 bases. CDR1 is MNHEY and CDR2 is SVGEGT in the germline V gene. CDR3 bases: TGTGCCAGCAATTCCTATTATGGGACAGTTTTCGATGAGCAGTTCTTC. This translates into CASNSYYGTVFDEQFF.

V gene TRBV11-1 combines with J gene TRBJ1-1; D is perhaps TRBD1 (5 bases). The germline V and J ends were trimmed by 6 bases and 1 base, with 9 bases remaining between them. This CDR3 has 13 amino acids. Per the germline V gene, CDR1 is SGHAT and CDR2 is FQDESV (reference sequence). The CDR3 protein is CASSADRNTEAFF. Here the CDR3 DNA reads TGTGCCAGCAGTGCCGACAGGAACACTGAAGCTTTCTTT.

A note on this clonotype: Mismatch with germline at one junction end may stem from a read error. The chain recombines TRBV4-2 with TRBJ2-7, with D possibly TRBD1 on 6 matching bases. Germline lookup yields CDR1 LGHNA and CDR2 YNFKEQ. CDR3 length: 14 residues. The CDR3 here is CTSNQEQGLYERYF. CDR3 bases: TGTACCAGCAACCAAGAACAGGGTCTCTACGAGCGGTACTTC.

This clonotype was counted between two and nine times. A much larger clone lies a single base off, so this may be a read error. The rearrangement uses TRBV28 and TRBJ2-3, with D tentatively TRBD1 (6 bases). Trimming cost V 3 bases and J 7 bases, with 20 bases left between them. The germline CDR1 and CDR2 sequences are MDHEN and SYDVKM. The CDR3 loop spans 16 amino acids. The CDR3 nucleotides read TGTGCCAGCAGTTTTTTTCGGGCAGGGGAAACATATACGCAGTATTTT. This encodes CASSFFRAGETYTQYF.

As regards this clonotype: At one end the junction does not follow the germline gene, possibly because of a read error. The gene calls are TRBV11-2 and TRBJ2-7; 10 nucleotides align to TRBD2. Per the germline V gene, CDR1 is SGHAT and CDR2 is FQNNGV. CDR3 length: 16 residues. CDR3 coding DNA: TGTGCCATCAGCCCCAGGGAGCGGGGGGGATCCTACGAGCAGTACTTC. Its translation is CAISPRERGGSYEQYF.

This chain connects TRBV29-1 to TRBJ2-3; tentative D call: TRBD1 (6 bases). Trimming took 8 bases from V and 2 from J, leaving 17 bases between them. CDR1 is SQVTM, CDR2 ANQGSEA, per germline. The CDR3 extends over 14 amino acids. In nucleotides, the CDR3 is TGCAGCTTCGCTGGGACATCTATCACAGATACGCAGTATTTT. This gives the protein CSFAGTSITDTQYF.

The V and J genes are TRBV12-3 or TRBV12-4 and TRBJ1-6, with no clear D. Deletions cut 7 bases from V and 6 bases from J, with 13 bases between. There are 14 residues in the CDR3. Here the CDR3 DNA reads TGTGCCAGCATCCTAGGGAGGTTTAATTCACCCCTCCACTTT. Amino acids: CASILGRFNSPLHF.

The chain joins TRBV12-3 or TRBV12-4 to TRBJ1-1; D gene ambiguous. V lost 6 bases, J lost 4 bases, and 9 bases lay in between. CDR3 length: 12 residues. The CDR3: CASRNRGTEAFF. The CDR3 DNA follows: TGTGCCAGCAGAAATAGAGGCACTGAAGCTTTCTTT.

Turning to this clonotype: This is likely a read error, given that the CDR3 carries no conserved phenylalanine or tryptophan at its end. The DNA is left out, because the CDR3 cannot be placed on it with certainty; the CDR3 is given as TCRdb lists it. The chain combines TRBV6-5 with TRBJ1-2. The CDR3 is 16 amino acids long, termini counted. The germline V gene encodes CDR1 MNHEY and CDR2 SVGAGI. The CDR3: CASSYSHKPANYGYTY.

Comments on this clonotype: Sequence at one end of the junction differs from germline and may be a read error. V and J are TRBV6-6 and TRBJ1-5; TRBD1 might be the D (6 bases). CDR3 size: 17 residues. Germline CDR1 and CDR2: MNHNY and SVGAGI (reference sequence). The CDR3 DNA sequence: TGTGCCAGCACTCAGGCACAGGGAGACAAGAGCAATCAGTCCCAGCATTTT. Translating it yields CASTQAQGDKSNQSQHF.

For this clonotype: Since the CDR3 does not end with the conserved phenylalanine or tryptophan, this likely comes from a read error. Because the CDR3's place on the DNA is in doubt, the DNA is left out and the CDR3 is given as listed by TCRdb. V is TRBV28 and J is TRBJ2-2; TRBD1, the D gene given by the table, was not confirmed from the DNA. Germline values: CDR1 MDHEN, CDR2 SYDVKM. The CDR3 sequence runs 15 residues, both termini included. The CDR3 reads CAIITTGDNTGELYL.

Comments on this clonotype: A much more abundant neighbour one base away suggests this may be a read error. The chain recombines TRBV5-4 with TRBJ1-1, with 8 positions matching TRBD1. Germline CDR1 SGHNT, CDR2 YYREEE (reference sequence). This CDR3 region has 16 residues. The V segment lost 1 base and the J segment 6 bases; nucleotides outside the gene matches: 11. CDR3 region: CASSLSSGGPFAEAFF. The DNA of the CDR3 is TGTGCCAGCAGCTTGAGTTCAGGGGGCCCATTCGCTGAAGCTTTCTTT.

This clonotype was detected a few times. The rearrangement links TRBV11-3 to TRBJ2-7; D possibly corresponds to TRBD1 (5 bases). Looked up from germline, CDR1 is SGHNT and CDR2 is YENEEA. The CDR3 covers 15 residues. The CDR3 nucleotides read TGTGACGGCAGCTTAGATGGGGCCCAGGCTCGCGATCAGTACTTC. As protein: CDGSLDGAQARDQYF.

This clonotype was counted once. Mismatch with germline at one junction end may stem from a read error. The chain employs TRBV6-1 and TRBJ2-1, with D possibly being TRBD2 (6 bases). CDR3 length: 13 amino acids. CDR1 is MNHNS, CDR2 SASEGT, per germline. CDR3: CASSRTGVIEQLF. CDR3 DNA sequence: TGTGCCAGCAGCAGAACGGGGGTTATAGAGCAACTCTTC.

About this clonotype: This is likely a read error, given that the CDR3 carries no conserved phenylalanine or tryptophan at its end. This chain links TRBV4-1 with TRBJ1-5; D not resolved. Judging by the DNA end, TRBJ2-3 fits better; the J call may be wrong. CDR1 and CDR2 from the germline V gene are MGHRA and YSYEKL. This CDR3 comprises 16 residues. DNA of the CDR3: TGCGCCAGCAGCCAAGAACCGACCTATAGCAATCAGCCCCAGTATTCT. As protein: CASSQEPTYSNQPQYS.